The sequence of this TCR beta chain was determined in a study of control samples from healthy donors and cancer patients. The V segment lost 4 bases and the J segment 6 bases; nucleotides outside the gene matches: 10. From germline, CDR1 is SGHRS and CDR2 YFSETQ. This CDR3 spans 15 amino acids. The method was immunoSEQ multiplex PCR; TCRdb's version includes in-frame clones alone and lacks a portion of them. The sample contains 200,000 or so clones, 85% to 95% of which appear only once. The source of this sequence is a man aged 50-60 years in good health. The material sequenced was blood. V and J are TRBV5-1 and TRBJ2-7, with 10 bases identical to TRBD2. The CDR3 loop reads CASSKDASGGSEQYF. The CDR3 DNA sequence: TGCGCCAGCAGCAAGGACGCTAGCGGGGGCTCCGAGCAGTACTTC.